This TCR beta chain was found in a study of T cells of healthy individuals. TCRdb re-analysed the 5' RACE reads in MiXCR, keeping a single row per CDR3 protein. The data show 95,000 to 100,000 distinct CDR3 sequences, with 17% seen just once and about 6% held by the top ten. This clonotype was seen only a few times. The TCR originated in a human donor in good health.

For the CDR3, the DNA is TGTGCCATCAGTGGGTTCCGGCGGGCTGGGGCCAACGTCCTGACTTTC. Protein product: CAISGFRRAGANVLTF. This chain uses TRBV10-3 with TRBJ2-6; D perhaps matches TRBD2 (5 bases). V lost 4 bases and J lost 2, with 12 bases in between. The germline CDR1 and CDR2 sequences are ENHRY and SYGVKD. The CDR3 covers 16 residues.